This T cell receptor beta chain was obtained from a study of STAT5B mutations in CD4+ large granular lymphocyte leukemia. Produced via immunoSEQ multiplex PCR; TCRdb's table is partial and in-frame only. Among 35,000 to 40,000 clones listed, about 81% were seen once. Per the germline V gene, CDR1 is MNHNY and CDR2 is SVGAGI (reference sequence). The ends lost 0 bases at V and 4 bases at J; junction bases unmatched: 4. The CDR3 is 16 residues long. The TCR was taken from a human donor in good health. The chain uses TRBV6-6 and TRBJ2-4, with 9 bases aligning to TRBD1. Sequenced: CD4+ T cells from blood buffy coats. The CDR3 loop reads CASSYSRDRAKNIQYF. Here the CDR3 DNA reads TGTGCCAGCAGTTACTCTCGGGACAGGGCAAAAAACATTCAGTACTTC.